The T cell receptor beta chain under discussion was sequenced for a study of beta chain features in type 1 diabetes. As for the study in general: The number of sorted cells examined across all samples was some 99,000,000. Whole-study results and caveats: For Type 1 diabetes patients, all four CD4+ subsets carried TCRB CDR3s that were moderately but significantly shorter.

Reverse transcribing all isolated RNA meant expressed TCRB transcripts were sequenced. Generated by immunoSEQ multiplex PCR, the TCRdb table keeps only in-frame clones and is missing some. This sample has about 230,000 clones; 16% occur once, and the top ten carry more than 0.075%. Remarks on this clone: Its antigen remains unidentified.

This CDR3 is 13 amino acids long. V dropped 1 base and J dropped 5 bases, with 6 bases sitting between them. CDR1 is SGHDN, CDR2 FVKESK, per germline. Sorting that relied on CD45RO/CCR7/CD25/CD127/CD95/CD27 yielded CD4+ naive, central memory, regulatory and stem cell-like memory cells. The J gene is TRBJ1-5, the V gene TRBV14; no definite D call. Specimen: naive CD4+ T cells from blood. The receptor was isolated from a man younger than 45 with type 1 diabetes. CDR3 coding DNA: TGTGCCAGCAGCCAAGTTTACGATCAGCCCCAGCATTTT. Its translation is CASSQVYDQPQHF.